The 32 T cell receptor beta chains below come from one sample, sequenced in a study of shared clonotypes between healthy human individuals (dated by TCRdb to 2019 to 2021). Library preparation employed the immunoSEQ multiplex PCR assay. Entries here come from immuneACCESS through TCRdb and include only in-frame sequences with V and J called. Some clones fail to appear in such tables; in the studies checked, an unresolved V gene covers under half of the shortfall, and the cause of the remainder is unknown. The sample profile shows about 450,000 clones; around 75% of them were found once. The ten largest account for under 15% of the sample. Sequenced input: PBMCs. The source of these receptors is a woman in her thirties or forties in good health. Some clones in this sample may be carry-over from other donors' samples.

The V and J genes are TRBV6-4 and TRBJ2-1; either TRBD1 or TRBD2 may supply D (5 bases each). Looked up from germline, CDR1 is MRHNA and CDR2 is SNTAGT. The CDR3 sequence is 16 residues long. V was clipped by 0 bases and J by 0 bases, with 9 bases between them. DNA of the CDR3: TGTGCCAGCAGTGACTCGCCGGGACGCTCCTACAATGAGCAGTTCTTC. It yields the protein CASSDSPGRSYNEQFF.

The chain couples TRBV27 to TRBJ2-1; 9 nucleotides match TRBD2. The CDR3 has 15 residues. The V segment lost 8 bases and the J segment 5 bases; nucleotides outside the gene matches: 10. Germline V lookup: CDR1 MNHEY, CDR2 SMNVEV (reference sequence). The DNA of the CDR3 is TGTGCCAGCCTCCAGGTAGCGGGAGCCCACAATGAGCAGTTCTTC. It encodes CASLQVAGAHNEQFF.

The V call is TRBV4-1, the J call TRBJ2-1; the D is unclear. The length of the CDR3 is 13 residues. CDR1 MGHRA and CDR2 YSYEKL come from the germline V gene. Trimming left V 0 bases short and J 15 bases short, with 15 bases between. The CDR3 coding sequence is TGCGCCAGCAGCCAAGATGAAAAAAGTTCGCCGTTCTTC. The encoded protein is CASSQDEKSSPFF.

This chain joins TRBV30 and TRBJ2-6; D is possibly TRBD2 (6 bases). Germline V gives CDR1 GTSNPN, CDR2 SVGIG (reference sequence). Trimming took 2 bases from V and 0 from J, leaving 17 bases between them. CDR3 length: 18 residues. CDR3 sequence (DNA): TGTGCCTGGAGTCCCCTGGGTAGCGGAGGCTCTGGGGCCAACGTCCTGACTTTC. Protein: CAWSPLGSGGSGANVLTF.

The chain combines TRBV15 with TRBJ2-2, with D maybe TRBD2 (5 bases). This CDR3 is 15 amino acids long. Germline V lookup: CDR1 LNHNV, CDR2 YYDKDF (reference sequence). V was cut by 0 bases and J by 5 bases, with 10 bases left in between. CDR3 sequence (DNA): TGTGCCACCAGCAGAGATACCCGGACTACCGGGGAGCTGTTTTTT. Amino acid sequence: CATSRDTRTTGELFF.

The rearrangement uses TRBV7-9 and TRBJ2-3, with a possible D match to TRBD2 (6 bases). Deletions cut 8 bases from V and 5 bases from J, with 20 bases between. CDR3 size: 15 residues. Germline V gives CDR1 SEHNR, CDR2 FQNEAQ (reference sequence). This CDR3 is CASPAGVADLDTQYF. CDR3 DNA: TGTGCCAGCCCCGCCGGGGTAGCGGACCTAGATACGCAGTATTTT.

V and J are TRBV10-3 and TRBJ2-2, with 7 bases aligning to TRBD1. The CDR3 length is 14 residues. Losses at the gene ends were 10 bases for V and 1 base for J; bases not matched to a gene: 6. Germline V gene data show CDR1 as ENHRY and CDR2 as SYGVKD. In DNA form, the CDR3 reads TGTGCCACAAAAGGGACAGTGAACACCGGGGAGCTGTTTTTT. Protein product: CATKGTVNTGELFF.

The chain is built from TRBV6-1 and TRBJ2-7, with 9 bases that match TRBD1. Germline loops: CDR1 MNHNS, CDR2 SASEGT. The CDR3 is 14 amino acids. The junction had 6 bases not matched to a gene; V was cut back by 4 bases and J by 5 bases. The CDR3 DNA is TGTGCCAGCAGTGTCGACAGGGGGACCCACGAGCAGTACTTC. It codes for CASSVDRGTHEQYF.

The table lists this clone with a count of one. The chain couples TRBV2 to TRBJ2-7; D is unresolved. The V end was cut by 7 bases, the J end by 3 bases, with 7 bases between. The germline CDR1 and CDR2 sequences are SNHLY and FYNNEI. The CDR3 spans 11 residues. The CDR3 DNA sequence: TGTGCCAGCATCCGAGACTACGAGCAGTACTTC. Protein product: CASIRDYEQYF. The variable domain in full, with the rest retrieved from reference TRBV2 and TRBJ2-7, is EPEVTQTPSHQVTQMGQEVILRCVPISNHLYFYWYRQILGQKVEFLVSFYNNEISEKSEIFDDQFSVERPDGSNFTLKIRSTKLEDSAMYFCASIRDYEQYFGPGTRLTVT.

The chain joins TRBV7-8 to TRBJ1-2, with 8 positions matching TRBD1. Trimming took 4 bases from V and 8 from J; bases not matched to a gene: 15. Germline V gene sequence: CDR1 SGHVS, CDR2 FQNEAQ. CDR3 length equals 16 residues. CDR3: CASSSTRDRWSGGYTF. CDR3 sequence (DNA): TGTGCCAGCAGCTCTACTCGGGACAGGTGGTCGGGCGGCTACACCTTC.

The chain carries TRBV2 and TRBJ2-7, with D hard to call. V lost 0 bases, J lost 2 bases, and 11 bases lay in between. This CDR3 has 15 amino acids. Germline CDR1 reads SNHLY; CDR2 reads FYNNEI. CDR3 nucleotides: TGTGCCAGCAGTGAAGCGGCAGTCAGAGCCTACGAGCAGTACTTC. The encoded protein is CASSEAAVRAYEQYF.

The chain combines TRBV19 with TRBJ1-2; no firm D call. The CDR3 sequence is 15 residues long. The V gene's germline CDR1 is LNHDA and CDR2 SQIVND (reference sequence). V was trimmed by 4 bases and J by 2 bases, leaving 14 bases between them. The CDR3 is CASSSHGGRNYGYTF. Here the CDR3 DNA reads TGTGCCAGTAGTAGTCATGGAGGTAGGAACTATGGCTACACCTTC.

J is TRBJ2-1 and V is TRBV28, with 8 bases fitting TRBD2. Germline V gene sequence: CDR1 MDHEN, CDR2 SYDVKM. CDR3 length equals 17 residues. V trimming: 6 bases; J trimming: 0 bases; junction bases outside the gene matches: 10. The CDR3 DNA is TGTGCCAGCAGACCGGGACTAGGGTTCAGCTCCTACAATGAGCAGTTCTTC. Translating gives CASRPGLGFSSYNEQFF.

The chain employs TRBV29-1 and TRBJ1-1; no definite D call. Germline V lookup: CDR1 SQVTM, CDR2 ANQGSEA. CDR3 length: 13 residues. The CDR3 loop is CGLTPGVNTEAFF. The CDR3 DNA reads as TGCGGCTTGACCCCCGGAGTGAACACTGAAGCTTTCTTT. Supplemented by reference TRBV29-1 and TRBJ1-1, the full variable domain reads SAVISQKPSRDICQRGTSLTIQCQVDSQVTMMFWYRQQPGQSLTLIATANQGSEATYESGFVIDKFPISRPNLTFSTLTVSNMSPEDSSIYLCGLTPGVNTEAFFGQGTRLTVV.

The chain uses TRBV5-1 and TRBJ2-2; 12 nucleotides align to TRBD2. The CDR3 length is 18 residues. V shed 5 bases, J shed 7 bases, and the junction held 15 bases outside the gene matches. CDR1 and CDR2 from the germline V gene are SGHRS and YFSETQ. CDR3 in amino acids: CASSYTPTSGSAHGELFF. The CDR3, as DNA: TGCGCCAGCAGTTATACCCCGACTAGCGGGAGTGCCCACGGGGAGCTGTTTTTT.

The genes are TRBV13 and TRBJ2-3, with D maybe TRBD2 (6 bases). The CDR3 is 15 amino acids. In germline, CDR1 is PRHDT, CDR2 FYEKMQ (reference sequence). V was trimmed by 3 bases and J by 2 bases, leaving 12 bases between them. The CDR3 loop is CASSFRSGPTDTQYF. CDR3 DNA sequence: TGTGCCAGCAGCTTCCGTAGCGGCCCCACAGATACGCAGTATTTT. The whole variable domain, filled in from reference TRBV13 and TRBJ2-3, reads AAGVIQSPRHLIKEKRETATLKCYPIPRHDTVYWYQQGPGQDPQFLISFYEKMQSDKGSIPDRFSAQQFSDYHSELNMSSLELGDSALYFCASSFRSGPTDTQYFGPGTRLTVL.

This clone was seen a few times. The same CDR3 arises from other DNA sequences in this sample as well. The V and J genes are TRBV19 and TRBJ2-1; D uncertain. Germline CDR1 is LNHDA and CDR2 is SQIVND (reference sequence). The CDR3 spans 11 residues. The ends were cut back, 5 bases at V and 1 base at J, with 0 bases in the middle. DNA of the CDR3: TGTGCCAGTAGTTCCTACAATGAGCAGTTCTTC. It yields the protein CASSSYNEQFF.

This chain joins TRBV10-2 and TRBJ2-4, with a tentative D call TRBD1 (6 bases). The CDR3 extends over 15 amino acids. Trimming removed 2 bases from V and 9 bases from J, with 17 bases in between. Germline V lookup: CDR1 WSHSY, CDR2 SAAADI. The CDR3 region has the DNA TGCGCCAGCAGTGAGCTCCCCGGGCAAGGGGGCATTCAGTACTTC. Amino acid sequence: CASSELPGQGGIQYF.

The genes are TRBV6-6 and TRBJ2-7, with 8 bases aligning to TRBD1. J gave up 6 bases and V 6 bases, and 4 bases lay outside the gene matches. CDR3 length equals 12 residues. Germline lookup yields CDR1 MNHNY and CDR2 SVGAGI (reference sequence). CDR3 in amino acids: CASRDREGEQYF. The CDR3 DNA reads TGTGCCAGCAGGGACAGGGAAGGCGAGCAGTACTTC.

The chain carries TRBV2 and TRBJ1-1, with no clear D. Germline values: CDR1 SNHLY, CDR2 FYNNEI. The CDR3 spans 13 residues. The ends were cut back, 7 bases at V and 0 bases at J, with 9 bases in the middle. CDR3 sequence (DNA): TGTGCCAGCACCTCGGACCTGAACACTGAAGCTTTCTTT. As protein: CASTSDLNTEAFF.

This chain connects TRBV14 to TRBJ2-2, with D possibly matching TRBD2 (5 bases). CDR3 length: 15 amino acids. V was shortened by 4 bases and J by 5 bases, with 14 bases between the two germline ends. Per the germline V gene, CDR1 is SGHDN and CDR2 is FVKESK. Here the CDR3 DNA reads TGTGCCAGCAGCCTAGGAGGACGGAATACCGGGGAGCTGTTTTTT. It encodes CASSLGGRNTGELFF.

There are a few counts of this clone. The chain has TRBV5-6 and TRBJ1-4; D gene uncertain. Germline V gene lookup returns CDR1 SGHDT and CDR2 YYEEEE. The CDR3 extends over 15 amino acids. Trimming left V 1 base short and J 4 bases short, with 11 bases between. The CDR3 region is CASSLFSGINEKLFF. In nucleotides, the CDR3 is TGTGCCAGCAGCTTGTTTTCGGGAATTAATGAAAAACTGTTTTTT.

The CDR3 loop reads CAISPGHHNYGYTF. CDR3 bases: TGTGCCATCAGCCCTGGGCACCATAACTATGGCTACACCTTC. The chain uses TRBV10-3 and TRBJ1-2; D ambiguous. In germline, CDR1 is ENHRY, CDR2 SYGVKD. The V and J ends lost 6 bases and 1 base respectively, with 12 bases between them. CDR3 length equals 14 residues.

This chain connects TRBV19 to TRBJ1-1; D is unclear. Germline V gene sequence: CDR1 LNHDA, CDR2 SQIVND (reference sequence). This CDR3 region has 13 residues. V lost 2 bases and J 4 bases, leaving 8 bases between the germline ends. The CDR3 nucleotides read TGTGCCAGTAGTATACGGGTTAGCACTGAAGCTTTCTTT. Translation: CASSIRVSTEAFF.

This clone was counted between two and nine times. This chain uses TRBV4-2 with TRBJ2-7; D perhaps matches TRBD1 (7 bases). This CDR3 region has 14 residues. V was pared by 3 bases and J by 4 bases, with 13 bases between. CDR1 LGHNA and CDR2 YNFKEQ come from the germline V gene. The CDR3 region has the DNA TGTGCCAGCAGCCAGGAGGCAGGGGGGTACGAGCAGTACTTC. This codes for CASSQEAGGYEQYF.

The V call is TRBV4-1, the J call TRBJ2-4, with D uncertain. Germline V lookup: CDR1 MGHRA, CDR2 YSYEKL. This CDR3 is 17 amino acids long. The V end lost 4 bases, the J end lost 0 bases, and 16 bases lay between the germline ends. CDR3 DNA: TGCGCCAGCAGCCCTACCATCAACGGGTTAGCCAAAAACATTCAGTACTTC. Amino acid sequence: CASSPTINGLAKNIQYF.

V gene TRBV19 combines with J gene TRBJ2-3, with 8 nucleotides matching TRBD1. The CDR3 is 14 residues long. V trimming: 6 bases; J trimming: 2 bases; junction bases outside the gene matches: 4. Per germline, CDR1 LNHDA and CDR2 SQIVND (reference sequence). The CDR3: CASRTGASTDTQYF. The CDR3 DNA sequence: TGTGCCAGTAGGACAGGGGCGTCCACAGATACGCAGTATTTT.

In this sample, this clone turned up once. The CDR3 DNA sequence: TGTGCCAGCAGCGGCAGGAGGGGGGAGACCCAGTACTTC. Its protein is CASSGRRGETQYF. The chain is built from TRBV11-3 and TRBJ2-5; perhaps D is TRBD1 or TRBD2 (6 bases each). The CDR3 has 13 amino acids. Trimming pared 5 bases from V and 5 bases from J, leaving 12 bases between. Germline CDR1 SGHNT, CDR2 YENEEA. Based on the CDR3 plus reference TRBV11-3 and TRBJ2-5, the full variable domain is EAGVVQSPRYKIIEKKQPVAFWCNPISGHNTLYWYLQNLGQGPELLIRYENEEAVDDSQLPKDRFSAERLKGVDSTLKIQPAELGDSAVYLCASSGRRGETQYFGPGTRLLVL.

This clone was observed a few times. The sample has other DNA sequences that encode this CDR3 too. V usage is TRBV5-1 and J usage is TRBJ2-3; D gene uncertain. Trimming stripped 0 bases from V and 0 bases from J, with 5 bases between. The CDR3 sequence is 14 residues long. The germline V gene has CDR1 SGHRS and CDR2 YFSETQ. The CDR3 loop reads CASSLEDSTDTQYF. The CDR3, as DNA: TGCGCCAGCAGCTTGGAGGACAGCACAGATACGCAGTATTTT.

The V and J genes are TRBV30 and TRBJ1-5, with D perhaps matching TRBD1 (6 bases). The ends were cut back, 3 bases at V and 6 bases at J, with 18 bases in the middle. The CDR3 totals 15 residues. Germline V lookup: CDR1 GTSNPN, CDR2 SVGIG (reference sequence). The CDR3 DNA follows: TGTGCCTGGAGCTGGGGGGACAACCTACTTCAGCCCCAGCATTTT. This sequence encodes CAWSWGDNLLQPQHF.

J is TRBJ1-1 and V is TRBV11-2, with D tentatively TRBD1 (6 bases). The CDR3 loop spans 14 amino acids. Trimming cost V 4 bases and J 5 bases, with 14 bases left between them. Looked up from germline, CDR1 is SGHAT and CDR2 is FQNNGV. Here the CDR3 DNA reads TGTGCCAGCAGCTGGGCAGGAGGGGGGACTGAAGCTTTCTTT. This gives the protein CASSWAGGGTEAFF.

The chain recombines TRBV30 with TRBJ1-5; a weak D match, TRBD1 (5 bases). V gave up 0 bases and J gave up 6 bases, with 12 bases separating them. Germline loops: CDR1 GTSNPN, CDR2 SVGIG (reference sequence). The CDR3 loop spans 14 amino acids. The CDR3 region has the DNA TGTGCCTGGAGTGTCCACCCCGGGGGTCAGCCCCAGCATTTT. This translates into CAWSVHPGGQPQHF.